The clone carrying this TCR beta chain has a single count. Its matching antigen is unknown. The CDR3 sequence is 17 residues long. In germline, CDR1 is PRHDT, CDR2 FYEKMQ (reference sequence). The trim removed 0 bases at V and 5 bases at J, leaving 6 bases unmatched. The data are from a study of shared clonotypes between healthy human individuals. The study, taken as a whole, reports: With a handful of donors compared, 4.5% to 6.5% of naive CD4 clonotypes were shared.

In the naive CD8 group, cells lacked CD45RO and were positively selected for CCR7, so terminally differentiated effector memory CD45RA+ cells were left out. Sequencing was performed with immunoSEQ multiplex PCR; in TCRdb, only in-frame clones are kept and a portion is missing. The table has nearly 2 million clones, just under 95% seen once. This TCR derives from a man younger than 30 in good health. Sequencing was done on a sample of naive CD8+ T cells sorted from blood. V gene TRBV13 combines with J gene TRBJ2-3, with TRBD2 matching over 12 bases. CDR3: CASSLGPLAGGLDTQYF. In nucleotides, the CDR3 is TGTGCCAGCAGCTTAGGCCCGCTAGCGGGAGGGCTAGATACGCAGTATTTT.